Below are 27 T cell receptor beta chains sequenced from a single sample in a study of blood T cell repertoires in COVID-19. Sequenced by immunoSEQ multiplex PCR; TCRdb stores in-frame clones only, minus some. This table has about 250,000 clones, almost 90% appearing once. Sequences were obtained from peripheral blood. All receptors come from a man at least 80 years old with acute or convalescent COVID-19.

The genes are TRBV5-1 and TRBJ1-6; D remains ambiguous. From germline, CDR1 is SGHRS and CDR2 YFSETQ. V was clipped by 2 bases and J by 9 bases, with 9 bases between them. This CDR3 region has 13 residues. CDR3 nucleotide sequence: TGCGCCAGCAGCTTCGAGGGAGGTTCACCCCTCCACTTT. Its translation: CASSFEGGSPLHF.

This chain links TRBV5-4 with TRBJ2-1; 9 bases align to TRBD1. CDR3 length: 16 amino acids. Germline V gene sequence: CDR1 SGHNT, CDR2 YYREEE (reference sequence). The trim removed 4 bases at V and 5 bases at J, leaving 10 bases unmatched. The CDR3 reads CASSADRGFPNNEQFF. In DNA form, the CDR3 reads TGTGCCAGCAGCGCGGACAGGGGTTTCCCCAACAATGAGCAGTTCTTC.

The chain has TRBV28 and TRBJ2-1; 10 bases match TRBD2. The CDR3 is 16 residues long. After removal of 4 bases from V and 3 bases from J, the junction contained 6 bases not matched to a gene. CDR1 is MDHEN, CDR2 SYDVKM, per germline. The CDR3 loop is CASSSRTSGHYNEQFF. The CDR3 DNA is TGTGCCAGCAGTTCTCGGACTAGCGGCCACTACAATGAGCAGTTCTTC.

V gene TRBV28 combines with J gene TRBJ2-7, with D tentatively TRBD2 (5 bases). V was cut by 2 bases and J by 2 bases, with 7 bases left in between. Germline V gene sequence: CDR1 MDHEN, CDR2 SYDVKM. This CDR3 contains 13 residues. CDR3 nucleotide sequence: TGTGCCAGCAGTTTAAAGCGGCCCTACGAGCAGTACTTC. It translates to CASSLKRPYEQYF.

CDR3 coding DNA: TGCGCCAGCAGCTTGGCCGACAGGGCTAGTTCCTACGAGCAGTACTTC. It is translated as CASSLADRASSYEQYF. The rearrangement links TRBV5-1 to TRBJ2-7; TRBD1 matches at 7 bases. V gave up 0 bases and J gave up 1 base; unmatched junction bases: 7. Germline CDR1 is SGHRS and CDR2 is YFSETQ. This CDR3 comprises 16 residues.

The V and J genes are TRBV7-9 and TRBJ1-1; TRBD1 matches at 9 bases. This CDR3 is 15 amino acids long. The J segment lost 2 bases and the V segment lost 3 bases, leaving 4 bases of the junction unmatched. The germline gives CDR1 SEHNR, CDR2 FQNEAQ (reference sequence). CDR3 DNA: TGTGCCAGCAGCTTCGGGACAGGGCTAAACACTGAAGCTTTCTTT. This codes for CASSFGTGLNTEAFF.

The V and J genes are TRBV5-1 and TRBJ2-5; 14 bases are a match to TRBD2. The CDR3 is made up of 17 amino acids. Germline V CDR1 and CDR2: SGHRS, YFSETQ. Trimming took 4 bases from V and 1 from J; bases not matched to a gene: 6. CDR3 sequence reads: CASSRRTSGRTQETQYF. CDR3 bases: TGCGCCAGCAGCAGGCGGACTAGCGGGAGGACCCAAGAGACCCAGTACTTC.

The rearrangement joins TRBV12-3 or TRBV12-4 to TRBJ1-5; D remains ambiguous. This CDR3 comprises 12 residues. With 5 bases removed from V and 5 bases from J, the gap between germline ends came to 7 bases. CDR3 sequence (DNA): TGTGCCAGCAGTCTCCTCGATCAGCCCCAGCATTTT. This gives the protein CASSLLDQPQHF.

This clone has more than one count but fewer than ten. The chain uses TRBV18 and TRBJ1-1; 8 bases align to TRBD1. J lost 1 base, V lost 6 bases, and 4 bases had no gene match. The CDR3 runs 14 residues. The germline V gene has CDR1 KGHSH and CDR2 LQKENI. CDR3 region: CASSSGQENTEAFF. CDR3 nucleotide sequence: TGTGCCAGCTCCTCGGGACAGGAGAACACTGAAGCTTTCTTT.

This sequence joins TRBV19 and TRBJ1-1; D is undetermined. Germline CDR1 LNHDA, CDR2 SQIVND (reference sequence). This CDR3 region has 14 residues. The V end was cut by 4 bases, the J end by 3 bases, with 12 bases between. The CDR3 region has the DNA TGTGCCAGTAGTACAAACGGAGCAGACACTGAAGCTTTCTTT. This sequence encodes CASSTNGADTEAFF.

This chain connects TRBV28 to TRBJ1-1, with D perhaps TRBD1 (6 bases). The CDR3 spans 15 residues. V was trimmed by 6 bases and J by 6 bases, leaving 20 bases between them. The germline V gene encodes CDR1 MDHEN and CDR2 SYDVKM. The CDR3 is CASSLTQGRGAEAFF. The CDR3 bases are TGTGCCAGCAGCCTGACTCAAGGGAGGGGGGCTGAAGCTTTCTTT.

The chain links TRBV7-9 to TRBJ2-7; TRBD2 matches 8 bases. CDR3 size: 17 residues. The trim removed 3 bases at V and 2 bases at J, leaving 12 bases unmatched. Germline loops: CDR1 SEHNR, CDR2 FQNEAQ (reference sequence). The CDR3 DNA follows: TGTGCCAGCAGCTTTGGGGCGGGAGGATTCCCCACCTACGAGCAGTACTTC. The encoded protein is CASSFGAGGFPTYEQYF.

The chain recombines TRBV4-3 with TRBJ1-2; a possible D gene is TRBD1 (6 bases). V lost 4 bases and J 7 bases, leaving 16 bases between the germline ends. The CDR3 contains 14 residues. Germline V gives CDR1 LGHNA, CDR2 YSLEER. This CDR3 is CASSRSRGVAGYTF. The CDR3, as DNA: TGCGCCAGCAGCCGTAGCAGGGGAGTGGCTGGCTACACCTTC.

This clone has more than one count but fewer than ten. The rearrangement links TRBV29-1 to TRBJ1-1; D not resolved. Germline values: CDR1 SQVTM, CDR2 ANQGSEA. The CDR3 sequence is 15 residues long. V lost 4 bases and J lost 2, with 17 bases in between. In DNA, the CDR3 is TGCAGCGTTGCGAGGGAGCGGGAAATCAACACTGAAGCTTTCTTT. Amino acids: CSVAREREINTEAFF.

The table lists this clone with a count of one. The CDR3 DNA reads TGTGCCAGTAGTGCGGAACGCCTACGGTCCTCTGGGGCCAACGTCCTGACTTTC. This sequence encodes CASSAERLRSSGANVLTF. The V gene is TRBV19, the J gene TRBJ2-6, with D unclear. The V end lost 5 bases, the J end lost 0 bases, and 17 bases lay between the germline ends. There are 18 residues in the CDR3. Germline CDR1 LNHDA, CDR2 SQIVND (reference sequence).

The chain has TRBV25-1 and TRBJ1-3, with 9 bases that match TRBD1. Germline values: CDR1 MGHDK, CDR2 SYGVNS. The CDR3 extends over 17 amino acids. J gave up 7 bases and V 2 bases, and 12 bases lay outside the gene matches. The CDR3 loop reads CASSERDRGTLRNTIYF. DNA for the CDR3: TGTGCCAGCAGTGAACGAGACAGGGGGACTCTGCGGAACACCATATATTTT. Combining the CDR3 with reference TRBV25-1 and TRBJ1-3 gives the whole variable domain EADIYQTPRYLVIGTGKKITLECSQTMGHDKMYWYQQDPGMELHLIHYSYGVNSTEKGDLSSESTVSRIRTEHFPLTLESARPSHTSQYLCASSERDRGTLRNTIYFGEGSWLTVV.

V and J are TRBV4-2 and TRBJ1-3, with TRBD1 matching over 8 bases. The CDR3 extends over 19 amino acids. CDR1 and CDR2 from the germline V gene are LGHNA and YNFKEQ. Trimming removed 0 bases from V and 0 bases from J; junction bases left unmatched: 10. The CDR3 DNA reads TGTGCCAGCAGCCAAGATGGGACAGGCTCCATGTCCTCTGGAAACACCATATATTTT. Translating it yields CASSQDGTGSMSSGNTIYF.

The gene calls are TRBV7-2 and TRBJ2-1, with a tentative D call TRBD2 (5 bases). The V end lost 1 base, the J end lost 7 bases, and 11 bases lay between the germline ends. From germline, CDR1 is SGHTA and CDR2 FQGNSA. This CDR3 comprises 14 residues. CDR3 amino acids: CASSLELVMNEQFF. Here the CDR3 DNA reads TGTGCCAGCAGCTTAGAACTAGTGATGAATGAGCAGTTCTTC.

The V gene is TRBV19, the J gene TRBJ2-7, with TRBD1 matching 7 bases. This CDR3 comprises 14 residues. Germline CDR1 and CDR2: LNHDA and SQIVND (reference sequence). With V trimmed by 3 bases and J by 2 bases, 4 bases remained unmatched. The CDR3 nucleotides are TGTGCCAGTAGTATTCGAGGGGGCACCTACGAGCAGTACTTC. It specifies CASSIRGGTYEQYF.

Here the CDR3 reads CASRKQGEPLYEQYF. CDR3 nucleotides: TGTGCCAGCAGGAAACAGGGGGAACCTCTCTACGAGCAGTACTTC. The V and J genes are TRBV6-5 and TRBJ2-7, with 8 bases aligning to TRBD1. V dropped 6 bases and J dropped 3; count of bases not matched to a gene: 10. CDR1 MNHEY and CDR2 SVGAGI come from the germline V gene. The length of the CDR3 is 15 residues.

CDR3 sequence reads: CASSLYGTGRYEQYF. DNA for the CDR3: TGTGCCAGCAGCTTATACGGGACAGGGCGCTACGAGCAGTACTTC. The rearrangement joins TRBV7-9 to TRBJ2-7, with 9 bases matching TRBD1. Germline assignment: CDR1 SEHNR and CDR2 FQNEAQ (reference sequence). V lost 2 bases and J lost 3; bases outside the gene matches: 5. The CDR3 is 15 amino acids.

The CDR3 region is CASSVRYRSNTGELFF. The DNA of the CDR3 is TGTGCCAGCAGCGTGCGTTACAGGTCGAACACCGGGGAGCTGTTTTTT. The chain joins TRBV5-4 to TRBJ2-2; perhaps TRBD1 as D (5 bases). This CDR3 has 16 residues. V lost 4 bases, J lost 0 bases, and 13 bases lay in between. Per the germline V gene, CDR1 is SGHNT and CDR2 is YYREEE (reference sequence).

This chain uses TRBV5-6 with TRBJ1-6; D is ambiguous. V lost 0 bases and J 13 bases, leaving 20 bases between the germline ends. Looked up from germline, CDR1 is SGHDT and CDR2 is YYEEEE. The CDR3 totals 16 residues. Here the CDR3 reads CASSLGGFRPLVPLHF. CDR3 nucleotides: TGTGCCAGCAGCTTGGGAGGCTTCCGGCCGTTGGTCCCCCTCCACTTT.

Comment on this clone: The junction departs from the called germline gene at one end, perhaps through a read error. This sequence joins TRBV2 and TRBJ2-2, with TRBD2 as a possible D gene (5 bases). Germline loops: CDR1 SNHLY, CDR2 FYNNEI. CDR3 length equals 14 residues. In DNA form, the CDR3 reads TGTGCCAGCACTGAACTAGCGAACACCGGGGAGCTGTTTTTT. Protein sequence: CASTELANTGELFF.

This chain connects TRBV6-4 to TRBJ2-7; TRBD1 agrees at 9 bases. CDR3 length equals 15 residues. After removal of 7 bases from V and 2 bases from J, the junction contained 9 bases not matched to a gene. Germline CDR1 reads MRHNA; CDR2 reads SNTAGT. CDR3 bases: TGTGCCAGCATTAACAGGGGGCTACTACCCTACGAGCAGTACTTC. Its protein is CASINRGLLPYEQYF.

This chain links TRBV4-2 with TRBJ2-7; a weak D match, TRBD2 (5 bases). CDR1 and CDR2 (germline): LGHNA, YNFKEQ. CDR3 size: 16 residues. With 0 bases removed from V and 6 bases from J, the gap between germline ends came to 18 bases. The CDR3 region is CASSQDMAGSWVEQYF. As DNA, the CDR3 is TGTGCCAGCAGCCAAGATATGGCGGGCTCCTGGGTCGAGCAGTACTTC.

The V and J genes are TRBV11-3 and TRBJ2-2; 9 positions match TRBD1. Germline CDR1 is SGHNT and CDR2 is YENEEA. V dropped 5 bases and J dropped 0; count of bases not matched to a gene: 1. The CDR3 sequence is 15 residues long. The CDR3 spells CASSRTGANTGELFF. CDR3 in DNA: TGTGCCAGCAGCCGGACAGGGGCGAACACCGGGGAGCTGTTTTTT.